The present T cell receptor (beta chain) was sequenced within a study of identifying expanded T cells in peripheral blood. Germline assignment: CDR1 WSHSY and CDR2 SAAADI. V trimming: 2 bases; J trimming: 6 bases; junction bases outside the gene matches: 8. CDR3 length: 15 amino acids. For this clone: The antigen remains unidentified.

Collection occurred without any documented infections or immune events in donors. TCRdb's copy holds only in-frame clones and misses some; the assay was immunoSEQ multiplex PCR. The sample gives approximately 75,000 clones, roughly 90% of which show up once; about 3.3% is in the top ten. The study's findings and limits: Across healthy donors, higher total template counts meant significantly greater approximately 2-week count variance. Differentially abundant clones: about 1.3 between replicates, about 17 at two to three weeks, roughly 18 at four.

Input material: blood. This chain joins TRBV10-2 and TRBJ1-1, with 8 bases identical to TRBD1. This TCR derives from a person between 18 and 70 years old in good health. CDR3 DNA sequence: TGCGCCAGCAGTGAGATCGACAGGGGAACCCCTGAAGCTTTCTTT. Protein: CASSEIDRGTPEAFF.